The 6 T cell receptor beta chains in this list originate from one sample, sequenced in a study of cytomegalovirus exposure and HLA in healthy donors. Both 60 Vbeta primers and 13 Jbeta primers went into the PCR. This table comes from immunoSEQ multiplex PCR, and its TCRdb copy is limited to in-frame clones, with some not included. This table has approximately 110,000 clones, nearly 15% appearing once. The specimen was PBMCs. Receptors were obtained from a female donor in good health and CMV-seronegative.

CDR3 loop: CASSFSLAGGYEQYF. The CDR3 DNA sequence: TGTGCCAGCAGCTTTTCCCTAGCGGGGGGCTACGAGCAGTACTTC. This chain uses TRBV11-2 with TRBJ2-7; TRBD2 matches 11 bases. This CDR3 contains 15 residues. Germline V gene sequence: CDR1 SGHAT, CDR2 FQNNGV. V shed 3 bases and J 3 bases; nucleotides not matched to a gene: 4.

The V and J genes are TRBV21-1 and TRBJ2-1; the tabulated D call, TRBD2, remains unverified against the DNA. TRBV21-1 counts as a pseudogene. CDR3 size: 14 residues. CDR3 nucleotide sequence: TGTGCCAGCATGAGGGTGGGAGCCTACAATGAGCAGTTCTTC. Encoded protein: CASMRVGAYNEQFF.

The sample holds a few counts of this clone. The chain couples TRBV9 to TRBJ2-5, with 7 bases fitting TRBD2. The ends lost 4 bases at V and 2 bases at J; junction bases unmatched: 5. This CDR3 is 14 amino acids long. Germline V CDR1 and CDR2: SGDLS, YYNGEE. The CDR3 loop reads CASSLASGQETQYF. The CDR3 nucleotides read TGTGCCAGCAGCCTGGCTAGCGGACAAGAGACCCAGTACTTC.

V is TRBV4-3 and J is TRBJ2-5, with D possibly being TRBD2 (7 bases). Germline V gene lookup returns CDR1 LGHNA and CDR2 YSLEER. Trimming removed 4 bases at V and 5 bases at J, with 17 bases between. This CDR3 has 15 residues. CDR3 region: CASSPRRGGWETQYF. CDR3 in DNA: TGCGCCAGCAGCCCGCGGAGGGGGGGTTGGGAGACCCAGTACTTC.

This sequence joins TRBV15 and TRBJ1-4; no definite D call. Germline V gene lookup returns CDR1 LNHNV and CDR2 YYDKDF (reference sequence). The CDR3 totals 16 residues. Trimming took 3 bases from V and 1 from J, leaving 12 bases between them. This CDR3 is CATSSGPLRTNEKLFF. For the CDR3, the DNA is TGTGCCACCAGCAGTGGGCCCCTAAGAACTAATGAAAAACTGTTTTTT.

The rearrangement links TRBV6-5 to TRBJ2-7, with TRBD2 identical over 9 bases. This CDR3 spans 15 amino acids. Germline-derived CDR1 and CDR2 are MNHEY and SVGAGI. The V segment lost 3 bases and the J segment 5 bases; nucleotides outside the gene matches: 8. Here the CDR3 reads CASSYRAGGPHEQYF. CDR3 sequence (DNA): TGTGCCAGCAGTTATAGGGCGGGGGGGCCCCACGAGCAGTACTTC.